The clone carrying this T cell receptor (beta chain) came up many times. The second PCR ran roughly 6 to 12 cycles with a sample-barcoded 5' primer and J-beta primers. TCRdb used MiXCR to reprocess the 5' RACE reads, holding one entry per CDR3 protein. Of about 700,000 distinct CDR3 sequences in the sample, about 30% are singletons; the top ten hold 15%. This specimen comes from a study of blood T cells in healthy people across ages. CDR1 is DFQATT, CDR2 SNEGSKA, per germline (reference sequence). There are 18 residues in the CDR3. After removal of 5 bases from V and 5 bases from J, the junction contained 23 bases not matched to a gene.

Sample: blood. The chain couples TRBV20-1 to TRBJ2-5; 7 bases map to TRBD2. This TCR derives from a woman of 80 years or more in good health. CDR3 DNA sequence: TGCAGTGCTGCCCGAGGAGCCCTGGAGCGGGGAGCGAGGGAGACCCAGTACTTC. It is translated as CSAARGALERGARETQYF.